The subject of this entry is one TCR beta chain. Germline trimming cut 5 bases from V and 3 bases from J; bases unmatched to any gene: 4. The CDR3 is 15 amino acids. The germline V gene has CDR1 SGHTA and CDR2 FQGNSA. This entry belongs to a study of somatic mutations in cytotoxic T cells in rheumatoid arthritis. Study details: Flow cytometry sorted some V beta antibody-stained T-cell populations to nearly 100% purity, V beta1+ cells among them being sequenced for TCRB.

Clones were sequenced by immunoSEQ multiplex PCR, and TCRdb holds only the in-frame ones, with some missing. There are 15,000 to 20,000 clones in the sample; over 75% occur only once, and about 9.6% lies in the top ten. Sequencing input: CD8+ T cells sorted from blood. The J gene is TRBJ2-1, the V gene TRBV7-2; 10 bases are shared with TRBD2. The receptor was isolated from an adult with rheumatoid arthritis. The CDR3 bases are TGTGCCAGCAGCGCCGGGACTAGCGACTACAATGAGCAGTTCTTC. Protein product: CASSAGTSDYNEQFF. The full variable domain, in which reference TRBV7-2 and TRBJ2-1 provide the parts outside the CDR3, is GAGVSQSPSNKVTEKGKDVELRCDPISGHTALYWYRQSLGQGLEFLIYFQGNSAPDKSGLPSDRFSAERTGGSVSTLTIQRTQQEDSAVYLCASSAGTSDYNEQFFGPGTRLTVL.